The following is a TCR beta chain sequence with its context. Its antigen remains unidentified. The primer mix had 60 Vbeta and 13 Jbeta primers. How the authors handled the data: The count from a later analysis was some 81 million unique TCR beta chains, about 10 million of them shared. Measured with immunoSEQ multiplex PCR; TCRdb has only the in-frame clones, and not every one. V and J calls plus clone size are reproduced from that table; the DNA served to infer D and trimming. The profile shows 170,000 or so clones, roughly 85% of them singletons. These data are taken from a study of cytomegalovirus exposure and HLA in healthy donors. Study-level results: The study designated roughly 150 TCR beta chains cytomegalovirus-associated.

Donors in the study were healthy people who gave bone marrow. CDR3 length: 15 amino acids. Germline trimming cut 4 bases from V and 6 bases from J; bases unmatched to any gene: 8. Germline V gene sequence: CDR1 SGHTS, CDR2 YDEGEE. Input material: PBMCs. The chain is built from TRBV5-8 and TRBJ1-5, with 9 bases that match TRBD1. This receptor was taken from a woman aged 40 to 55 in good health and CMV-seronegative. This chain's CDR3 is CASSDGQGWGQPQHF. CDR3 DNA sequence: TGTGCCAGCAGCGACGGACAGGGGTGGGGTCAGCCCCAGCATTTT. Full variable domain (outside the CDR3, taken from reference TRBV5-8 and TRBJ1-5): EAGVTQSPTHLIKTRGQQATLRCSPISGHTSVYWYQQALGLGLQFLLWYDEGEERNRGNFPPRFSGRQFPNYSSELNVNALELEDSALYLCASSDGQGWGQPQHFGDGTRLSIL.